The T cell receptor beta chain under discussion was sequenced for a study of cytomegalovirus exposure and HLA in healthy donors. The PCR contained 60 Vbeta and 13 Jbeta primers. The repertoire was sequenced with immunoSEQ multiplex PCR; TCRdb's copy has only in-frame clones and lacks some. The sample lists under 200,000 clones, around 80% seen once, with more than 1.2% in the top ten. The CDR3 has 16 residues. V lost 6 bases to trimming and J lost 5 bases; unmatched junction nucleotides: 11. Germline CDR1 LGHNA, CDR2 YSLEER. Study outcomes and limitations: Later analysis showed most CMV-associated TCR beta chains appearing HLA-restricted. The study flagged 150 to 200 TCR beta chains as cytomegalovirus-associated. Analysis performed later found about 18,000 TCR beta sequences associated with HLA alleles at 0.05 false discovery rate. In vitro assays verified that a few CMV-associated chains recognized CMV antigens specifically.

On this clone: The antigen remains unidentified.

Sequencing input: PBMCs. The rearrangement uses TRBV4-3 and TRBJ2-1; 9 bases map to TRBD1. The sequence derives from a man between 18 and 29 years old in good health and CMV-seronegative. DNA of the CDR3: TGCGCCAGCAGTCTGGACTGGGACAGGGAGGACAATGAGCAGTTCTTC. This encodes CASSLDWDREDNEQFF.